Sequencing of this T cell receptor beta chain was carried out in a study of CD8 T cells in ankylosing spondylitis. CDR1 and CDR2 (germline): MNHNS, SASEGT. The CDR3 is 13 amino acids. Trimming cost V 6 bases and J 8 bases, with 16 bases left between them. Libraries of TCR beta came from quantitative 5'-RACE with molecular barcodes. TCRdb redid the calling of the 5' RACE reads with MiXCR, one entry per CDR3 protein. The data hold 700,000 to 1,000,000 distinct CDR3 sequences, with about 10% observed a single time. Study-wide results and caveats: Disease-linked clones bore a CD8+ phenotype and were relatively rare in peripheral blood. The study identified a TCR beta motif of about eight highly homologous variants that appeared characteristic of ankylosing spondylitis blood. Some motif variants were previously reported in reactive arthritis synovial fluid and blood.

A word on this clonotype: Its specificity is not known.

The source is a male donor with ankylosing spondylitis. The V call is TRBV6-1, the J call TRBJ1-2; D not certain. Sequencing was carried out using blood, either unsorted or a sorted T cell fraction (not recorded which). The CDR3 region is CASRVGFGGGYTF. The DNA for the CDR3 is TGTGCCAGCAGGGTCGGGTTCGGCGGCGGCTACACCTTC.